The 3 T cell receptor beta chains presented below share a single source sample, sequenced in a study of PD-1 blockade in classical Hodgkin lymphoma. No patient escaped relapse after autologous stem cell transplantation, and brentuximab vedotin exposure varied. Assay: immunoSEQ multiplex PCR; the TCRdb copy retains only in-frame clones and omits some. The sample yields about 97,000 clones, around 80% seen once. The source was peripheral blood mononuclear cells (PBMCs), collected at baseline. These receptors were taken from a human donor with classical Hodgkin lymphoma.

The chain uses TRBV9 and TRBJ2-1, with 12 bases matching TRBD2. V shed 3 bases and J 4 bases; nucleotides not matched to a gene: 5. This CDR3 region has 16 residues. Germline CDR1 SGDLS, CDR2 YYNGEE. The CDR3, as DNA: TGTGCCAGCAGCGGGACTAGCGGGATGTGGTACAATGAGCAGTTCTTC. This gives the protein CASSGTSGMWYNEQFF.

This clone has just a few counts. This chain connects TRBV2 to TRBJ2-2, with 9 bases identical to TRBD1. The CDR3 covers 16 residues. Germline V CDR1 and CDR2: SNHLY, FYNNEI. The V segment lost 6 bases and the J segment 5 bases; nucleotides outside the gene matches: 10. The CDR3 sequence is CASRNPGQGFTGELFF. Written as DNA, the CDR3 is TGTGCCAGCAGGAATCCGGGACAGGGATTTACCGGGGAGCTGTTTTTT.

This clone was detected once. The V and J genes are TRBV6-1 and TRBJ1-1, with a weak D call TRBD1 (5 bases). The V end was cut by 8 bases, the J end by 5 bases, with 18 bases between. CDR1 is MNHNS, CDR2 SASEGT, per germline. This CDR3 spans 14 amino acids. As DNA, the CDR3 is TGTGCCAGCCACGCCAGCCAGGGTCTAACTGAAGCTTTCTTT. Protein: CASHASQGLTEAFF.